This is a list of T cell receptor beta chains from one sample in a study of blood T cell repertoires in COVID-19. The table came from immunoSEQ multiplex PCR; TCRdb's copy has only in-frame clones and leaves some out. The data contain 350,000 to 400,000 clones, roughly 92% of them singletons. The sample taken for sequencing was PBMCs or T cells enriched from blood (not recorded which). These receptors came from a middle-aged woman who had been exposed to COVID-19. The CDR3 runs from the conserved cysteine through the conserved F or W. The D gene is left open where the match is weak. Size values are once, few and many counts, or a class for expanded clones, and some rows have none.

TGTGCCAGCAGCTTGGCCTCAGGGGGCCCACGGATCCGGAATTCACCCCTCCACTTT	CASSLASGGPRIRNSPLHF	TRBD1	TRBV5-4	TRBJ1-6	NA
TGTGCCAGCAGCCGTCTGGACAGGAGAACCTACAATGAGCAGTTCTTC	CASSRLDRRTYNEQFF	TRBD1	TRBV14	TRBJ2-1	few
TGTGCCAGCAGCGTTAAGGCGACAGTGAACTACGAGCAGTACTTC	CASSVKATVNYEQYF	NA	TRBV9	TRBJ2-7	NA
TGTGCCAGCAGCTCTGGACTAGCGACGAGTCGGTTCTTC	CASSSGLATSRFF	TRBD2	TRBV7-2	TRBJ2-1	NA
TGCGCCAGCAGCTTGGCCGGCAGGGATTATTCACCCCTCCACTTT	CASSLAGRDYSPLHF	NA	TRBV5-1	TRBJ1-6	NA
TGTGCCAGTAGTATCGGGACAGCCATCATGAACACTGAAGCTTTCTTT	CASSIGTAIMNTEAFF	TRBD1	TRBV19	TRBJ1-1	NA
TGTGCCAGCTCATTGGGACAGGGCCTGAGACAGCCCCAGCATTTT	CASSLGQGLRQPQHF	TRBD1	TRBV18	TRBJ1-5	NA
TGTGCCAGCAGCTTGACAGGGGATGAAAAACTGTTTTTT	CASSLTGDEKLFF	TRBD1	TRBV7-6	TRBJ1-4	NA
TGTGCCACCAATGGGACGCCCGGGAGGAGGGATTCACCCCTCCACTTT	CATNGTPGRRDSPLHF	NA	TRBV9	TRBJ1-6	once
TGTGCCAGCAGTTACTCCCGTACGACTGACAGGGGGTCGCCCTACGAGCAGTACTTC	CASSYSRTTDRGSPYEQYF	TRBD1	TRBV6-2/TRBV6-3	TRBJ2-7	NA
TGTGCCAGTACTCTACCCAATCAGCCCCAGCATTTT	CASTLPNQPQHF	NA	TRBV19	TRBJ1-5	NA
TGTGCCAGCAGTCGGGACACCTCCCGTCAAGAGACCCAGTACTTC	CASSRDTSRQETQYF	NA	TRBV2	TRBJ2-5	few
TGCGCCAGCAGCTTGGACCAGGGGGCCGGTCAGCCCCAGCATTTT	CASSLDQGAGQPQHF	TRBD1	TRBV5-1	TRBJ1-5	few
TGCGCCAGCAGCTGGCAGACGGGAACCTATGGCTACACCTTC	CASSWQTGTYGYTF	NA	TRBV5-1	TRBJ1-2	NA
TGCGCCCGCTCGGGACAGCCGAACACCGGGGAGCTGTTTTTT	CARSGQPNTGELFF	TRBD1	TRBV5-1	TRBJ2-2	NA
TGTGCCAGCTCACCGGCGGTTCCCTTCGGACAGGGGTGGCCGAGGGCCTACGAGCAGTACTTC	CASSPAVPFGQGWPRAYEQYF	TRBD1	TRBV18	TRBJ2-7	NA
TGTGCCAGTTCCAGGGGAGGGAATGAAAAACTGTTTTTT	CASSRGGNEKLFF	NA	TRBV19	TRBJ1-4	NA
TGTGCCAGCAGTGAAAGGGCAGGCGGGCAGCCCCAGCATTTT	CASSERAGGQPQHF	NA	TRBV2	TRBJ1-5	NA
TGTGCCAGTAGTAAGGCGGGGGGCGGGGTCGATGAGCAGTTCTTC	CASSKAGGGVDEQFF	TRBD2	TRBV19	TRBJ2-1	NA
TGCAGCGTTGTTGTGGGACAGAAAGAGACCCAGTACTTC	CSVVVGQKETQYF	TRBD1	TRBV29-1	TRBJ2-5	NA
TGTGCCACCAGCAGAGATACCCCGACAGGGCGACCTCCCGGGGAGCTGTTTTTT	CATSRDTPTGRPPGELFF	TRBD1	TRBV15	TRBJ2-2	NA
TGTGCCAGCAGTTTACTTCACACCGGGGAGCTGTTTTTT	CASSLLHTGELFF	NA	TRBV28	TRBJ2-2	NA
TGTGCCAGCAGCTTAACTAGCGGGAGCTTTGGGCAGTTCTTC	CASSLTSGSFGQFF	TRBD2	TRBV7-2	TRBJ2-1	once
TGTGCCAGCAGTTTAAGGGGCGGGGGTTACGACGAGCAGTACTTC	CASSLRGGGYDEQYF	TRBD2	TRBV27	TRBJ2-7	NA
TGTGCCAGCAGTGAGCGGCGGGGGATGGGGGAGCTGTTTTTT	CASSERRGMGELFF	TRBD2	TRBV2	TRBJ2-2	NA
TGTGCCAGCAGCCGACAGGGGTTAGTGAGTGGCACCTTC	CASSRQGLVSGTF	TRBD1	TRBV12-3/TRBV12-4	TRBJ1-2	NA
TGCGCCAGCAGTGAAGGGACAGCGCATGGCTACACCTTC	CASSEGTAHGYTF	TRBD1	TRBV10-2	TRBJ1-2	NA
TGCGCCAGCAGCTTTCTGGCGGGAGTTGTAGATGAGCAGTTCTTC	CASSFLAGVVDEQFF	TRBD2	TRBV5-1	TRBJ2-1	NA
TGTGCCAGCAGAAGGGCTAGCGGAGTCCCCCTCCGGGAGCAGTTCTTC	CASRRASGVPLREQFF	TRBD2	TRBV5-4	TRBJ2-1	NA
TGTGCCAGCAGCTTAATACTCGGGGGGCGGCATATCACAGATACGCAGTATTTT	CASSLILGGRHITDTQYF	NA	TRBV11-2	TRBJ2-3	NA
TGTGCCAGCAGCCGAAGACAGGGGGGGACTGAGACCCAGTACTTC	CASSRRQGGTETQYF	TRBD1	TRBV13	TRBJ2-5	NA
TGTGCCAGCAGCTTGGGGGACAGTACATATCAGCCCCAGCATTTT	CASSLGDSTYQPQHF	TRBD1	TRBV5-5	TRBJ1-5	NA
TGTGCTAGTGGTTTGGTACTTTCGCTGGACAGGGGGCATGTTGAGACCGGGGAGCTGTTTTTT	CASGLVLSLDRGHVETGELFF	TRBD1	TRBV12-5	TRBJ2-2	NA
TGTGCCAGCAGAGGGGGAGGGTCGGCCCGTGGAGCTTTCTTT	CASRGGGSARGAFF	NA	TRBV2	TRBJ1-1	NA
TGCGCCAGCAGCCAAGATGGGGGGTTGGGTAATCAGCCCCAGCATTTT	CASSQDGGLGNQPQHF	NA	TRBV4-1	TRBJ1-5	NA
TGTGCCAGCATGACAGGGGATCACTATGGCTACACCTTC	CASMTGDHYGYTF	TRBD1	TRBV6-5	TRBJ1-2	NA
TGCGCCAGCAGCCAGGTCCCCTTCGAAGGGGGCTATGGCTACACCTTC	CASSQVPFEGGYGYTF	NA	TRBV4-3	TRBJ1-2	once
TGCGCCAGCAGCCCGGGAGCCTACGTCTCCTACGAGCAGTACTTC	CASSPGAYVSYEQYF	NA	TRBV4-3	TRBJ2-7	NA
TGTGCCAGCTGCCGGGACAGGGCAACTAATGAAAAACTGTTTTTT	CASCRDRATNEKLFF	TRBD1	TRBV6-4	TRBJ1-4	NA
TGTGCCAGCAGCCCTATGTTCGGGACAGTGTCAACTAATGAAAAACTGTTTTTT	CASSPMFGTVSTNEKLFF	TRBD1	TRBV9	TRBJ1-4	NA
TGTGCCAGCAGCTTATCCGGGACAGGGGACGAGCAGTACTTC	CASSLSGTGDEQYF	TRBD1	TRBV7-9	TRBJ2-7	NA
TGTGCCAGCAGCAGGGACAGGGGTATGAACACTGAAGCTTTCTTT	CASSRDRGMNTEAFF	NA	TRBV21-1	TRBJ1-1	NA
TGTGCCAGCAGGCACCCGGGACTCCTACCGTACTATGGCTACACCTTC	CASRHPGLLPYYGYTF	NA	TRBV6-6	TRBJ1-2	NA
TGTGCCAGTAGTATCCAGATAAATGAAAAACTGTTTTTT	CASSIQINEKLFF	NA	TRBV19	TRBJ1-4	NA
TGTGCCAGCAGCTTGTATAGACCAGGGGGCGGGCCTATCTATGGCTACACCTTC	CASSLYRPGGGPIYGYTF	TRBD1	TRBV5-4	TRBJ1-2	NA
TGTGCCAGCAGTGAATCCGGTCAGCCCCAGCATTTT	CASSESGQPQHF	NA	TRBV6-1	TRBJ1-5	few
TGTGCCAGCTCACCAGGGCCCTGGAATTCACCCCTCCACTTT	CASSPGPWNSPLHF	NA	TRBV18	TRBJ1-6	NA
TGTGCCAGCTCACCAGCGAAGACCCAGTACTTC	CASSPAKTQYF	NA	TRBV18	TRBJ2-5	NA
TGTGCCAGCACCGGGGACAGGGGGCCCTTCGAGCATGATCAGCCCCAGCATTTT	CASTGDRGPFEHDQPQHF	TRBD1	TRBV6-9	TRBJ1-5	once
TGTGCTAGCAGCTTAGAGGGTCTAGCGGGGGCGGGTGAGCAGTTCTTC	CASSLEGLAGAGEQFF	TRBD2	TRBV7-7	TRBJ2-1	NA
TGTGCCAGCAGCTTGCCCCAGACAGGGGAAGAGACCCAGTACTTC	CASSLPQTGEETQYF	TRBD1	TRBV7-9	TRBJ2-5	NA
TGTGCCTGGAGCGCGGGACAGGGGAAGCGCTACACCTTC	CAWSAGQGKRYTF	TRBD1	TRBV30	TRBJ1-2	NA
TGTGCCTGGAGTGTCCACTTCACTGAGCAGTTCTTC	CAWSVHFTEQFF	NA	TRBV30	TRBJ2-1	NA
TGTGCCAGCAGCGCCGAGAGGGTGGGTGAAAAACTGTTTTTT	CASSAERVGEKLFF	NA	TRBV9	TRBJ1-4	NA
TGTGCCAGCTCACCCCGTTCCGGAGGGAACAATGAGCAGTTCTTC	CASSPRSGGNNEQFF	NA	TRBV18	TRBJ2-1	NA
TGTGCCAGTAGTATAGATCTGTGGACGGGGTCCTACGAGCAGTACTTC	CASSIDLWTGSYEQYF	NA	TRBV19	TRBJ2-7	NA
TGTGCCAGCGGAGACTACAGGGGTGAGTTGGACACTGAAGCTTTCTTT	CASGDYRGELDTEAFF	TRBD1	TRBV2	TRBJ1-1	once